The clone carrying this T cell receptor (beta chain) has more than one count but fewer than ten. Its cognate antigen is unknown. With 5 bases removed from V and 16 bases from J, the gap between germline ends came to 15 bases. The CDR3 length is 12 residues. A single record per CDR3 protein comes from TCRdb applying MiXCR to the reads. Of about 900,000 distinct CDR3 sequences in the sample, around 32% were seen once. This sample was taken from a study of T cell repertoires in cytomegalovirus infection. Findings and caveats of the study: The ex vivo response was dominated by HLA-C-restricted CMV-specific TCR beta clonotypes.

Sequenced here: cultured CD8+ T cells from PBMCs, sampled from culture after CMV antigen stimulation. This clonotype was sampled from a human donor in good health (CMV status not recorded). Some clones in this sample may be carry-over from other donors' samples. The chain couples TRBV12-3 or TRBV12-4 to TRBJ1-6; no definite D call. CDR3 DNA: TGTGCCAGCAGTCCCCACCGCGGAGTACTCCACTTT. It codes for CASSPHRGVLHF.